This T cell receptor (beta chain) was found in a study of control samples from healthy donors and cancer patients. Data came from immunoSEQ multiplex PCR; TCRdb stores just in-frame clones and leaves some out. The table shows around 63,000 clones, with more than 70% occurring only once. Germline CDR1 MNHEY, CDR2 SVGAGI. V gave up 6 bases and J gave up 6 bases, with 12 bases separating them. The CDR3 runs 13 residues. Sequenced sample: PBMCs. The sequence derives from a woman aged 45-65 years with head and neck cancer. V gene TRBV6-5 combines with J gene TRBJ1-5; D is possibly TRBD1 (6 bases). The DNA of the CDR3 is TGTGCCAGCAGCACAGGGATGGGTCAGCCCCAGCATTTT. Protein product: CASSTGMGQPQHF.